The entry that follows covers one T cell receptor (beta chain) sequence. Its specificity is not known. TCRdb's table, derived via immunoSEQ multiplex PCR, lists solely in-frame clones and lacks some. The profile covers more than 40,000 clones, with about 67% appearing a single time and around 23% taken by the ten largest. V lost 4 bases and J lost 2, with 11 bases in between. This CDR3 is built from 14 residues. The V gene's germline CDR1 is SNHLY and CDR2 FYNNEI. The entry originates in a study of radiotherapy plus CTLA-4 blockade in lung cancer. Study-level points and caveats: Clones of tumor-derived TCRs expanded in blood after radiotherapy plus ipilimumab. Alongside interferon-beta, early blood T cell clone dynamics were reportedly the best predictor of response.

The sequence was collected from a human donor with non-small cell lung cancer who had a partial response to radiotherapy plus ipilimumab. Source: peripheral blood, taken from a patient treated with radiotherapy plus ipilimumab. The chain joins TRBV2 to TRBJ1-1; tentatively, D is TRBD1 (6 bases). The CDR3 sequence: CASSGGTYNTEAFF. DNA for the CDR3: TGTGCCAGCAGTGGGGGGACATATAACACTGAAGCTTTCTTT.